This is a list of T cell receptor beta chains from one sample in a study of vaccination and CD4 T cells after COVID-19. Their cognate antigens are unknown. Via MiXCR, TCRdb re-called the PCR reads, giving one row per CDR3 protein. The table lists nearly 20,000 distinct CDR3 sequences, more than 70% of them singletons. The sample in question was CD4+ T cells from blood, cultured in vitro, obtained after SARS-CoV-2 vaccination. The origin of the receptors is a human donor who received a COVID-19 vaccine. Each CDR3 is given with its conserved first and last residue. Each record gives: V gene, clone size, J gene, D gene, CDR3 DNA, CDR3 protein. D genes are given only for firm matches. Expanded clones are given a class, and other clones once, few, many or no size at all.

>TRBV6-1|-|TRBJ1-2|-
TGTGCCAGCAGTGGGCCTGCTAACTATGGCTACACCTTC
CASSGPANYGYTF
>TRBV20-1|-|TRBJ2-1|TRBD2
TGCAGTTCTAGTCAGGGACTAGCGGGGGGACACAATGAGCAGTTCTTC
CSSSQGLAGGHNEQFF
>TRBV6-1|-|TRBJ1-1|-
TGTGCCAGCAGCAATTGGGGGACTGAAGCTTTCTTT
CASSNWGTEAFF
>TRBV7-9|once|TRBJ2-5|-
TGTGCCAGCAGCCCTTATTGGGGGCAGGGGCAAGAGACCCAGTACTTC
CASSPYWGQGQETQYF
>TRBV2|once|TRBJ1-5|-
TGTGCCAGCAGTGAATGGACAGAGTCCCAGCCCCAGCATTTT
CASSEWTESQPQHF
>TRBV24-1|-|TRBJ2-3|-
TGTGCCACCAGTGACCCTACCCCGGGCAGCGCAGATACGCAGTATTTT
CATSDPTPGSADTQYF
>TRBV12-3/TRBV12-4|-|TRBJ1-6|TRBD1
TGTGCCAGCAGCAGGACAGGGTTGGGGAGCTCCTATAATTCACCCCTCCACTTT
CASSRTGLGSSYNSPLHF
>TRBV2|-|TRBJ1-1|-
TGTGCCAGCAGTGCTTACGACCTAATGGGCACTGAAGCTTTCTTT
CASSAYDLMGTEAFF
>TRBV5-1|-|TRBJ1-2|-
TGCGCCAGCAGCTTGGACGGAGGGGTAGGTGGCTACACCTTC
CASSLDGGVGGYTF
>TRBV6-2/TRBV6-3|-|TRBJ2-1|-
TGTGCCAGCAGTGTCTTACAGGGTAAGGAGCAGTTCTTC
CASSVLQGKEQFF
>TRBV19|-|TRBJ1-5|-
TGTGCCAGTACTTCTAAGTGGGGAGTTTTTGCGCCCCAGCATTTT
CASTSKWGVFAPQHF
>TRBV12-3/TRBV12-4|-|TRBJ1-1|TRBD1
TGTGCCAGCAGGGACAGGGCTATTACTGAAGCTTTCTTT
CASRDRAITEAFF
>TRBV2|-|TRBJ1-2|TRBD1
TGTGCCAGCAGTGCGGGACAGGGCTTTTCCTATGGCTACACCTTC
CASSAGQGFSYGYTF
>TRBV25-1|-|TRBJ2-5|-
TGTGCCAGCAGTGAAGTTACAGACGCGTACCAAGAGACCCAGTACTTC
CASSEVTDAYQETQYF
>TRBV27|-|TRBJ1-6|-
TGTGCCAGCAGTTTAGAAAGCTCCTATAATTCACCCCTCCACTTT
CASSLESSYNSPLHF
>TRBV9|-|TRBJ1-1|-
TGTGCCAGCAGCTCCCCAAACACTGAAGCTTTCTTT
CASSSPNTEAFF
>TRBV10-3|-|TRBJ2-3|TRBD2
TGTGCCATCCGGACGAGCGGGGGGGCCGGAGGGTATACGCAGTATTTT
CAIRTSGGAGGYTQYF
>TRBV21-1|-|TRBJ1-2|-
TGTGCCAGCAGTCAAGCAGGGAGGGACTATGGCTACACCTTC
CASSQAGRDYGYTF